The sequence of this TCR beta chain was determined in a study of blood T cells in healthy people across ages. Notes on the study in general: Compared with aged donors, long-lived donors showed fewer expanded clones, suggesting selection.

Every sample gave at least 5 micrograms of total RNA when it was extracted. Of note for this clonotype: Its specificity is not known. One base away lies a much larger clone, so this may be a sequencing read error.

Together with a sample-barcoded 5' primer, a J-beta primer mix was included in a second PCR lasting about 6 to 12 cycles. Sequencing of every sample gave 2.5 million or more CDR3-containing paired-end reads. Using its own MiXCR run on the 5' RACE reads, TCRdb lists one record per CDR3 protein. Seen here are hundreds of thousands of distinct CDR3 sequences, under 30% observed once, and the top ten hold 17%. The CDR3 is 13 residues long. Germline V gene data show CDR1 as SEHNR and CDR2 as FQNEAQ (reference sequence). This clonotype originated in a woman older than 75 in good health. Sequences were obtained from blood. The rearrangement links TRBV7-9 to TRBJ1-2; no reliable D call. In nucleotides, the CDR3 is TGTGCCGGCAGCTTGGACCCCTTCTATGGCTACACCTTC. This sequence encodes CAGSLDPFYGYTF.